The sequence of this T cell receptor (beta chain) was determined in a study of blood T cell repertoires in COVID-19. Ages ranged from about 18 to 89 years, with residence in around 24 US areas. Produced via immunoSEQ multiplex PCR; TCRdb's table is partial and in-frame only. The repertoire holds about 270,000 clones, with around 93% as singletons. This CDR3 contains 19 residues. Looked up from germline, CDR1 is SNHLY and CDR2 is FYNNEI. Trimming removed 3 bases from V and 6 bases from J; junction bases left unmatched: 17. Sequenced: PBMCs or T cells enriched from blood (not recorded which). V usage is TRBV2 and J usage is TRBJ1-2, with 12 bases fitting TRBD1. The source of this sequence is a man aged 40-55 years who had been exposed to COVID-19. CDR3: CASSDTLKIRDRGRHGYTF. As DNA, the CDR3 is TGTGCCAGCAGTGATACTTTAAAAATCCGGGACAGGGGGCGTCATGGCTACACCTTC.